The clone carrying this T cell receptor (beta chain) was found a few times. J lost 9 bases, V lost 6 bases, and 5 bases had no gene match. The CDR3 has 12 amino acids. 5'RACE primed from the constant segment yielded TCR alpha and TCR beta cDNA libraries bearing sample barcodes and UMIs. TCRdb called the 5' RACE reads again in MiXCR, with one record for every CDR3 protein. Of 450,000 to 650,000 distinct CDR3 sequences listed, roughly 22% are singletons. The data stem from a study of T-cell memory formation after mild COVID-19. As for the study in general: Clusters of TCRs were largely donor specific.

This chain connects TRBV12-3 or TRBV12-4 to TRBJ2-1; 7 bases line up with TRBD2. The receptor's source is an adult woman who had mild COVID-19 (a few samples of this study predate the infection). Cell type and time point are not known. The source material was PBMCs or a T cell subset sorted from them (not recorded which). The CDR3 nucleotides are TGTGCCAGCAGCCCCGGCGGGAGTGAGCAGTTCTTC. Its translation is CASSPGGSEQFF.